The sequence of this TCR beta chain was determined in a study of metastatic and nonmetastatic thyroid tumors. Study information: Comparative analysis of repertoires was undertaken across blood and tumor or nodule tissue obtained from malignant and benign thyroid patients. Study-level results: Benign nodules reportedly had significantly lower TCR beta diversity than malignant thyroid tumors in blood and tumor.

This clone was detected only once. The antigen is undetermined. All patients reached thyroid surgery having received no treatment beforehand. V lost 0 bases, J lost 6 bases, and 8 bases lay in between. The germline gives CDR1 GTSNPN, CDR2 SVGIG (reference sequence). The CDR3 contains 12 residues. The authors' processing: Researchers built a distant-metastasis classifier for papillary thyroid cancer that drew on CDR3 differences across clinicopathological groups. TCRdb re-clonotyped the PCR reads via MiXCR. The V and J calls shown here were made by TCRdb, not taken from the authors' results. The sample yields around 4,100 clones, about a third seen once.

The chain has TRBV30 and TRBJ2-5, with D unresolved. The sequence came from a female donor with papillary thyroid cancer or a benign thyroid nodule (not recorded which). Some clones in this sample may be carry-over from other donors' samples. The sample taken for sequencing was adjacent normal tissue. CDR3 coding DNA: TGTGCCTGGAGTGTAGTCGCAAAGACCCAGTACTTC. Translating gives CAWSVVAKTQYF. Full variable domain (missing parts from reference TRBV30 and TRBJ2-5): SQTIHQWPATLVQPVGSPLSLECTVEGTSNPNLYWYRQAAGRGLQLLFYSVGIGQISSEVPQNLSASRPQDRQFILSSKKLLLSDSGFYLCAWSVVAKTQYFGPGTRLLVL.